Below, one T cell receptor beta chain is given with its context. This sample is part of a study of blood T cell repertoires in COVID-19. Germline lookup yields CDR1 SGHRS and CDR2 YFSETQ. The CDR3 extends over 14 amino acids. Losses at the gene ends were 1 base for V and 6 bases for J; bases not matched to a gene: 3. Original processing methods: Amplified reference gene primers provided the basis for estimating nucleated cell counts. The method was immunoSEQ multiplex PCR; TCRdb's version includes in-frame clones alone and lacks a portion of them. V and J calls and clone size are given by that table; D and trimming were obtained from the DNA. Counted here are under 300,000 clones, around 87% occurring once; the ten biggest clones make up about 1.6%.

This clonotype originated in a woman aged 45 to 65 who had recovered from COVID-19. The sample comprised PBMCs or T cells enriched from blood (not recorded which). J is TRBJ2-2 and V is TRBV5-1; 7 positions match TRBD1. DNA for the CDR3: TGCGCCAGCAGCTTGACAGGGGTAGCCGGGGAGCTGTTTTTT. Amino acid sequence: CASSLTGVAGELFF.